This T cell receptor (beta chain) was identified during a study of cytomegalovirus exposure and HLA in healthy donors (dated by TCRdb to about 2017). For context, the study as a whole: An earlier analysis of approximately 640 of the donors reported about 250 Gb of sequence data and around 110 million unique TCR beta sequences from some 180 million T cells. An early release that covered 640 HLA-typed donors contained around 300 gigabases of sequencing data and roughly 84 million unique TCR sequences. Of the roughly 400 genotyped donors, approximately 80% fell in the genetic ancestry cluster associated with self-reported Caucasian donors. The study aimed to test whether signatures of past pathogen exposure could be identified by cataloging public T cell receptors. The study profiled the T cell repertoires of about 720 subjects by immunosequencing and related them to cytomegalovirus serostatus. Besides the first cohort of roughly 640 subjects, a separate validation cohort made up of 90 to 150 different subjects was used. The study combined high-throughput TCR immunosequencing, statistical association of individual TCRs with disease status, and machine learning to predict cytomegalovirus infection status. To study patterns of TCR occurrence, a later analysis re-analyzed previously published TCR beta repertoires from 600 to 750 donors and added high-resolution HLA genotyping. Rather than using new phenotypic data, the later analysis identified candidate immune exposures from TCR beta sequences and from how often those sequences occurred across donors. In an earlier analysis of over 550 of the donors, high-throughput TCR beta sequencing was used to judge whether each TCR beta V gene segment behaved as functional or pseudogenic. Donor age, sex, ethnicity and CMV serostatus were compiled together with the repertoire data. In a later genetic analysis, genome-wide SNP genotypes for 398 of the 666 donors were used, and that subset was treated as a discovery cohort. All discovery cohort repertoires had been generated on a single sequencing platform. HLA typing covered class I and class II loci at four-digit resolution. The number of donors typed differed by locus, with roughly 629-640 for A, B, C, DRB1 and DQB1, around 520 for DQA1, 606 for DPA1, and roughly 450 for DPB1. Because of strong linkage in the cohort, roughly five DR-DQ haplotypes were treated as single units for association and clustering. On average, around 200,000 unique TCR beta nucleotide sequences were sequenced per donor among some 430 genotyped donors of the cohort, with roughly 20% of those sequences being non-productive.

The receptor library was made with the immunoSEQ multiplex PCR assay. For the multiplex PCR, a mixture combining 60 forward primers for TCR Vbeta segments and 13 reverse primers for TCR Jbeta segments was used. The CDR3 region of rearranged TCR beta genes was amplified from genomic DNA with a multiplex PCR assay. On the Illumina HiSeq System, the amplified TCR beta libraries were sequenced as 87-base-pair reads. For the original study's pipeline: A later analysis tallied 75 million to 85 million unique TCR beta chains across the 666 repertoires, and approximately 11 million of those chains were shared by two or more donors. A nearest-neighbor algorithm error-corrected the raw reads and collapsed the reads into unique sequences, merging closely related sequences to remove PCR and sequencing errors. V, D and J gene segments were assigned by aligning CDR3 sequences to IMGT reference sequences. For a sequence to be retained, at least a six-nucleotide match to both a V gene segment and a J gene segment was required. A rearrangement counted as productive if the CDR3 had no stop codons and remained in frame with V and J, and every other rearrangement counted as non-productive. Following IMGT convention, CDR3 was defined as the stretch from the second conserved V-encoded cysteine up to the conserved J-encoded phenylalanine. In an earlier analysis of roughly 610 of the donors, sequences lacking an unambiguous match to a single V gene segment were excluded. In an earlier analysis of several hundred of the donors, V segments were called functional above 56.7% productive rearrangements and were called segregating when the between-donor standard deviation exceeded 5%. A statistical classification framework was built for diagnosing cytomegalovirus status from the catalog of TCR beta chain sequences. V and J gene assignment, in a later analysis, came from comparing TCR nucleotide sequences with IMGT/GENE-DB human TR gene sequences. A later analysis assigned CDR3 sequences and most-parsimonious VDJ recombination scenarios with the TCRdist pipeline. In a later analysis, each TCR beta chain was defined by its CDR3 amino acid sequence together with its V-gene family, and reads lacking a unique V-gene family were excluded. To address suspected cross-contamination and a sequencing artifact, a later analysis removed a few hundred highly shared, low-generation-probability nucleotide sequences. For each public chain, a later analysis derived a clonal expansion index from normalized ranks of inferred template counts within each repertoire. A later analysis computed generation probabilities with a VDJ recombination model fitted to out-of-frame rearrangements, and checked the results against IGoR. In a later analysis, TCR-TCR, TCR-HLA and TCR-CMV co-occurrence was scored with hypergeometric tests, and a repertoire-size bias correction was applied to TCR pairs. To estimate false discovery rates, a later analysis permuted the HLA or CMV assignments 20 times. A later analysis grouped co-occurring TCRs with DBSCAN, adding TCRdist sequence similarity when clustering within HLA-allele-positive subsets. Repertoires with fewer than 30,000 or more than 120,000 public chains were left out of co-occurrence clustering, as were roughly five repertoires with anomalous nucleotide sharing. TCRdb mirrors the immuneACCESS table, restricted to in-frame sequences. Some clones are absent from its copies; in checked studies, under half trace to an unresolved V gene, and the reason for the others is unknown. That table supplies the V and J calls and clone size; D and trimming were determined from the DNA. Here the sample has about 170,000 clones; approximately 80% occur a single time. The ten biggest clones cover around 4.3% of the sample.

Findings and caveats that apply to the study as a whole: Linkage disequilibrium might explain the correlated functional status among segregating V segments, but an unknown experimental factor could not be ruled out. When HLA alleles, especially DR and DQ, strongly co-occurred, attributing TCR associations to individual alleles was difficult. Because some donors lacked HLA typing at each locus, the association tests relied only on the typed subset. The only immune exposure information available for the cohort was CMV serostatus. In vitro tests confirmed that a few of the cytomegalovirus-associated TCR beta chains recognize cytomegalovirus antigens. In this cohort, only TCR beta chains were sequenced, and detectable features were limited by the absence of alpha or paired-chain data. According to a later analysis, most CMV-associated TCR beta chains appeared to be HLA-restricted, and the HLA associations seemed to be driven largely by CMV exposure. In a later analysis, 16,951 TCR beta sequences were associated with specific HLA alleles at a false discovery rate of 0.05. A group of highly shared sequence variants was considered likely to be a technical artifact of the sequencing pipeline. According to a later genetic analysis, donors in an Asian-associated ancestry cluster had fewer N-insertions in productive TCRs than the roughly 660-donor mean. The classifier was reported to diagnose cytomegalovirus status with high specificity and sensitivity in both the original and validation cohorts. A later genetic analysis associated a missense DCLRE1C variant with V-gene and J-gene trimming of TCR beta chains, and an independent cohort replicated the association. Because counts were too low, some 17 rarely observed V segments, including chromosome 9 orphons, were excluded from the earlier analysis of 587 of the donors. Compared with equally common non-associated chains, HLA-associated TCR beta chains in a later analysis were more clonally expanded and had lower generation probabilities. A further reported finding was that TCR beta sequences accurately predicted the HLA-A and HLA-B alleles for most subjects in the first cohort. Most TCR sequences were seen in very few donors, while some public TCRs were found in many individuals. Several of the top co-occurrence clusters appeared to be linked to parvovirus B19, influenza, CMV and Epstein-Barr virus, according to a later analysis. The authors suggested that the approach could potentially be extended to other disease states and immunological phenotypes. An earlier analysis of 450 to 750 of the donors showed that most TCR beta V segments appeared in productive rearrangements either about 90% or about 30% of the time, which broadly matched IMGT annotations. In a later analysis, the rate of TCR association differed among HLA loci, with DRB1 alleles having the most associated TCRs and HLA-C alleles having the fewest. Some IMGT-functional V segments, including TRBV6-2 and TRBV6-3, could not be distinguished by the 87-base-pair reads and were therefore excluded. Presence/absence analyses assumed roughly uniform sequencing depth across donors, an assumption that may not hold. In the study, 150 to 200 TCR beta chains were listed as associated with cytomegalovirus.

The cohort was made up of roughly 670 healthy bone marrow donors. At the time of sampling, every cohort member was nominally healthy, though immune exposures that went unrecorded were likely present. The donor was CMV seropositive and belonged to the group of about 290 seropositive cohort members. A peripheral blood sample was collected from each donor, and TCR beta sequencing was performed on peripheral blood mononuclear cells. The Qiagen DNeasy Blood Extraction Kit was used to extract genomic DNA from the blood cell samples. This clone was found a few times. The specificity of this receptor is unknown. Base quality data are lacking; no much larger clone is found one base away. The sample contains more than one DNA sequence encoding this CDR3. From V the trimming removes 3 bases and from J it removes 4 bases, while the gene matches leave 6 bases of the junction unaccounted for. The germline V gene encodes CDR1 MNHEY and CDR2 SMNVEV (reference sequence). The CDR3, from cysteine to phenylalanine, totals 16 residues. Solely the CDR3 DNA is kept, with 48 bases framed from the first base.

The clonotype originates from a woman between 50 and 59 years old in good health and CMV-seropositive. The chain employs TRBV27 and TRBJ1-1; TRBD1 aligns with 12 central bases. The specimen sequenced was PBMCs. The CDR3 region: CASSFGGQGAFTEAFF. The sequence in DNA is TGTGCCAGCAGTTTTGGGGGACAGGGGGCGTTCACTGAAGCTTTCTTT.